The source of this T cell receptor (beta chain) is a study of OX40 agonist ivuxolimab in advanced cancers. Broader study findings: Part of the nonresponder group also had normalized T-cell clonal expansion that was low.

Clones were sequenced by immunoSEQ multiplex PCR, and TCRdb holds only the in-frame ones, with some missing. The sample lists about 37,000 clones, 60% to 80% occurring once. The V gene end was trimmed by 3 bases and the J gene end by 1 base; junction bases not matched to a gene: 8. Per germline, CDR1 LGHNA and CDR2 YSLEER. The CDR3 runs to 16 residues. About this clone itself: Its antigen is undetermined.

This clonotype was sampled from an adult with an advanced solid tumor such as melanoma, head and neck, liver or kidney cancer. The specimen comprised CD4+ or CD8+ T cells sorted from blood, sampled in a trial of the OX40 agonist ivuxolimab. This sequence joins TRBV4-3 and TRBJ2-7; 8 nucleotides line up with TRBD2. The CDR3, as DNA: TGCGCCAGCAGCCAGGGCACTAGCGGTCTTTCCTACGAGCAGTACTTC. Its protein is CASSQGTSGLSYEQYF.